A single sample gave rise to the 6 T cell receptor beta chains below, sequenced in a study of CD8+ T cells in alopecia areata (dated by TCRdb to between 2018 and 2020). The intended sense of this specimen's time point label: less than five weeks on oral tofacitinib. Interpreted using the paper, the treatment or condition label stands for: oral pan-JAK inhibitor, 5-10 mg twice daily. Library preparation employed the immunoSEQ multiplex PCR assay. To provide template for TCR sequencing, every sample had RNA extracted and reverse transcribed into cDNA. TCRdb re-hosts the immuneACCESS table, in-frame sequences only. Its copies lack some clones; in the studies checked, an unresolved V gene accounts for under half of them, and the cause for the rest is not known. The sample table records around 200,000 clones; roughly three fifths of these occur just once. Approximately 0.69% of the sample is in the top ten clones.

The sample here was CD4+ T cells sorted from blood, taken at week 4, from a patient treated with tofacitinib. These TCRs come from a human donor with alopecia areata.

This clone was detected only a few times. V usage is TRBV7-2 and J usage is TRBJ2-3; 10 bases map to TRBD2. This CDR3 region has 16 residues. The J segment lost 2 bases and the V segment lost 5 bases, leaving 7 bases of the junction unmatched. Germline V gives CDR1 SGHTA, CDR2 FQGNSA. The CDR3 region has the DNA TGTGCCAGCAGCGCCCGACTAGCGGGTTCCACAGATACGCAGTATTTT. It translates to CASSARLAGSTDTQYF. The variable domain in full, completed from reference TRBV7-2 and TRBJ2-3, reads GAGVSQSPSNKVTEKGKDVELRCDPISGHTALYWYRQSLGQGLEFLIYFQGNSAPDKSGLPSDRFSAERTGGSVSTLTIQRTQQEDSAVYLCASSARLAGSTDTQYFGPGTRLTVL.

This clone was found a few times. The V gene is TRBV30, the J gene TRBJ2-7; 7 bases are shared with TRBD1. The length of the CDR3 is 11 residues. Germline V gene data show CDR1 as GTSNPN and CDR2 as SVGIG (reference sequence). Germline trimming cut 5 bases from V and 9 bases from J; bases unmatched to any gene: 7. This CDR3 is CAWSDRDRQYF. In nucleotides, the CDR3 is TGTGCCTGGTCTGACCGGGACAGGCAGTACTTC.

This rearrangement joins TRBV30 to TRBJ1-2; 9 bases fit TRBD1. J lost 4 bases, V lost 2 bases, and 2 bases had no gene match. In germline, CDR1 is GTSNPN, CDR2 SVGIG (reference sequence). The length of the CDR3 is 13 residues. In DNA, the CDR3 is TGTGCCTGGAGTTTGACAGGGGGCTATGGCTACACCTTC. It specifies CAWSLTGGYGYTF. The full variable domain, in which reference TRBV30 and TRBJ1-2 provide the parts outside the CDR3, is SQTIHQWPATLVQPVGSPLSLECTVEGTSNPNLYWYRQAAGRGLQLLFYSVGIGQISSEVPQNLSASRPQDRQFILSSKKLLLSDSGFYLCAWSLTGGYGYTFGSGTRLTVV.

This rearrangement joins TRBV18 to TRBJ2-7, with 8 bases aligning to TRBD1. V shed 0 bases, J shed 5 bases, and the junction held 3 bases outside the gene matches. Germline V gene data show CDR1 as KGHSH and CDR2 as LQKENI. The CDR3 has 14 residues. CDR3 loop: CASSPPSGGNEQYF. The DNA of the CDR3 is TGTGCCAGCTCACCACCTTCAGGGGGCAACGAGCAGTACTTC. Based on the CDR3 plus reference TRBV18 and TRBJ2-7, the full variable domain is NAGVMQNPRHLVRRRGQEARLRCSPMKGHSHVYWYRQLPEEGLKFMVYLQKENIIDESGMPKERFSAEFPKEGPSILRIQQVVRGDSAAYFCASSPPSGGNEQYFGPGTRLTVT.

This clone has more than one count but fewer than ten. This rearrangement joins TRBV11-2 to TRBJ2-7; TRBD1 is a possible D gene (5 bases). Trimming removed 5 bases at V and 2 bases at J, with 7 bases between. CDR1 is SGHAT and CDR2 is FQNNGV in the germline V gene. This CDR3 comprises 12 residues. CDR3 region: CASSMDTYEQYF. The CDR3, as DNA: TGTGCCAGCAGCATGGACACCTACGAGCAGTACTTC.

In the case of this clone: Other DNA sequences in this sample translate to the same CDR3. This chain joins TRBV7-2 and TRBJ1-1; 9 positions match TRBD1. The CDR3 contains 15 residues. Germline V gene sequence: CDR1 SGHTA, CDR2 FQGNSA. Unmatched junction bases numbered 7, after V lost 4 bases and J lost 4 bases. The CDR3 spells CASSSQGQGVTEAFF. The CDR3 DNA reads as TGTGCCAGCAGCTCGCAGGGACAGGGAGTCACTGAAGCTTTCTTT.